The present TCR beta chain was sequenced within a study of T cell responses to AZD1222 COVID-19 vaccine. This CDR3 is built from 13 residues. The germline CDR1 and CDR2 sequences are MNHNS and SASEGT. V was trimmed by 2 bases and J by 4 bases, leaving 7 bases between them. Repertoires were generated with immunoSEQ multiplex PCR, while TCRdb's copy carries only in-frame clones and drops some. The profile shows about 150,000 clones, 80% to 95% of them singletons. Sample: peripheral blood, taken 28 days after the second AZD1222 dose. The chain employs TRBV6-1 and TRBJ2-3; D call uncertain. This clonotype was sampled from an adult who received the AZD1222 COVID-19 vaccine. CDR3 bases: TGTGCCAGCAGTGAAACTGCCCCAGATACGCAGTATTTT. It codes for CASSETAPDTQYF.